The 14 T cell receptor beta chains reported below all come from one sample, sequenced in a study of T-cell reconstitution after alpha-beta-depleted transplantation in children (TCRdb year 2016). Libraries were built with PCR. Sequencing used an Illumina HiSeq 2500. TCR library preparation used molecular barcoding, with unique molecular identifiers applied to normalize quantification of the TCRbeta repertoire. Clones were called with MiXCR by TCRdb after fastp trimmed the public reads at Q25, and only in-frame beta chains were retained. Rows are unified per CDR3 protein, each entry keeping the most common DNA and genes. The sample table records around 960,000 distinct CDR3 sequences; about 26% of these occur just once. Roughly 27% of the sample rests with the top ten. Reading the label with the study, this specimen's treatment or condition is: allogeneic hematopoietic cell transplantation with graft depleted of TCRalphabeta T cells and CD19 B cells.

This material consisted of PBMCs, mostly from graft donor cells, taken 360 days after TCRalphabeta/CD19-depleted stem cell transplant. Every receptor here comes from a boy younger than two who had a stem cell transplant for SCID, so the T cells may come from the graft donor.

The table lists this clonotype with a few counts. The chain recombines TRBV5-1 with TRBJ2-4, with D possibly matching TRBD2 (5 bases). V was shortened by 0 bases and J by 8 bases, with 9 bases between the two germline ends. This CDR3 is built from 13 residues. Germline V lookup: CDR1 SGHRS, CDR2 YFSETQ. The chain's CDR3 is CASSLGRADIQYF. The CDR3 DNA is TGCGCCAGCAGCTTGGGGCGGGCAGACATTCAGTACTTC. Combining the CDR3 with reference TRBV5-1 and TRBJ2-4 gives the whole variable domain KAGVTQTPRYLIKTRGQQVTLSCSPISGHRSVSWYQQTPGQGLQFLFEYFSETQRNKGNFPGRFSGRQFSNSRSEMNVSTLELGDSALYLCASSLGRADIQYFGAGTRLSVL.

A few counts support this clonotype. The chain carries TRBV28 and TRBJ2-3; 9 bases align to TRBD2. V shed 9 bases and J 3 bases; nucleotides not matched to a gene: 10. Germline lookup yields CDR1 MDHEN and CDR2 SYDVKM. The CDR3 has 15 residues. The CDR3 loop is CASTLAGRGTDTQYF. The CDR3 nucleotides read TGTGCCAGTACCCTAGCGGGGAGAGGAACAGATACGCAGTATTTT.

The V gene is TRBV5-5, the J gene TRBJ2-3; 9 nucleotides line up with TRBD2. The V and J ends lost 0 bases and 3 bases, in that order; junction bases with no gene match: 5. This CDR3 is 16 amino acids long. Germline assignment: CDR1 SGHKS and CDR2 YYEKEE (reference sequence). The CDR3 sequence: CASSLEAGGQTDTQYF. The CDR3 coding sequence is TGTGCCAGCAGCTTGGAAGCGGGGGGCCAGACAGATACGCAGTATTTT.

The V and J genes are TRBV4-2 and TRBJ1-2; TRBD1 might be the D (6 bases). Germline lookup yields CDR1 LGHNA and CDR2 YNFKEQ. V shed 0 bases and J shed 5 bases, with 16 bases lying between them. This CDR3 has 16 residues. CDR3 in amino acids: CASSQEQGESRYGYTF. Here the CDR3 DNA reads TGTGCCAGCAGCCAAGAACAGGGTGAATCGAGGTATGGCTACACCTTC.

V usage is TRBV5-1 and J usage is TRBJ2-1; 8 bases align to TRBD1. Germline CDR1 and CDR2: SGHRS and YFSETQ. The V and J ends lost 3 bases and 2 bases, in that order; junction bases with no gene match: 4. CDR3 length equals 15 residues. CDR3: CASSSEDRAYNEQFF. The CDR3 DNA reads TGCGCCAGCAGCTCAGAGGACAGGGCCTACAATGAGCAGTTCTTC.

This rearrangement joins TRBV9 to TRBJ1-5; maybe TRBD1 (6 bases). The CDR3 totals 14 residues. The germline gives CDR1 SGDLS, CDR2 YYNGEE. V lost 0 bases, J lost 4 bases, and 8 bases lay in between. The CDR3 nucleotides read TGTGCCAGCAGCGTAGGGGACACGAATCAGCCCCAGCATTTT. It translates to CASSVGDTNQPQHF.

The genes are TRBV12-3 or TRBV12-4 and TRBJ2-1; 8 bases are shared with TRBD1. The trim removed 1 base at V and 10 bases at J, leaving 6 bases unmatched. The CDR3 runs 14 residues. CDR3 protein: CASSLGAGGREQFF. The CDR3 DNA follows: TGTGCCAGCAGTTTAGGAGCAGGGGGCAGGGAGCAGTTCTTC.

V usage is TRBV20-1 and J usage is TRBJ2-5; 8 nucleotides line up with TRBD2. This CDR3 comprises 13 residues. Trimming at V came to 5 bases and at J to 5 bases, leaving 7 bases not matched to a gene. Germline assignment: CDR1 DFQATT and CDR2 SNEGSKA (reference sequence). This CDR3 is CSAGGLGGETQYF. DNA for the CDR3: TGCAGTGCTGGGGGACTAGGGGGGGAGACCCAGTACTTC.

This clonotype was counted only a few times. V usage is TRBV13 and J usage is TRBJ2-1, with 9 bases that match TRBD2. Germline CDR1 and CDR2: PRHDT and FYEKMQ (reference sequence). This CDR3 region has 15 residues. The J segment lost 2 bases and the V segment lost 5 bases, leaving 4 bases of the junction unmatched. Written as DNA, the CDR3 is TGTGCCAGCAGCACTCGACTAGCGGCCTACAATGAGCAGTTCTTC. Amino acids: CASSTRLAAYNEQFF. The full variable domain, its missing parts supplied by reference TRBV13 and TRBJ2-1, is AAGVIQSPRHLIKEKRETATLKCYPIPRHDTVYWYQQGPGQDPQFLISFYEKMQSDKGSIPDRFSAQQFSDYHSELNMSSLELGDSALYFCASSTRLAAYNEQFFGPGTRLTVL.

The CDR3 sequence is CASSYGRSEQYF. CDR3 bases: TGTGCCAGCAGTTATGGGAGGTCAGAGCAGTACTTC. The V gene is TRBV6-2 or TRBV6-3, the J gene TRBJ2-7, with D perhaps matching TRBD2 (6 bases). CDR3 length equals 12 residues. Trimming left V 3 bases short and J 7 bases short, with 10 bases between. Germline CDR1 reads MNHEY; CDR2 reads SVGEGT.

The chain's CDR3 is CSASRWNNEKLFF. CDR3 coding DNA: TGCAGTGCCAGCCGTTGGAACAATGAAAAACTGTTTTTT. The V call is TRBV20-1, the J call TRBJ1-4; unclear D gene. Germline V gene data show CDR1 as DFQATT and CDR2 as SNEGSKA (reference sequence). V dropped 6 bases and J dropped 5 bases, with 13 bases sitting between them. The CDR3 totals 13 residues.

This clonotype turned up a few times. In nucleotides, the CDR3 is TGCGCCAGCAGCTTGGCTGACAGGCCCAACTATGGCTACACCTTC. Encoded protein: CASSLADRPNYGYTF. The chain uses TRBV5-1 and TRBJ1-2; D might be TRBD1 (6 bases). Germline V gene data show CDR1 as SGHRS and CDR2 as YFSETQ. The germline V and J ends were trimmed by 0 bases and 2 bases, with 11 bases remaining between them. The CDR3 contains 15 residues.

J is TRBJ2-7 and V is TRBV20-1, with 7 bases matching TRBD2. The CDR3 is 13 residues long. Germline assignment: CDR1 DFQATT and CDR2 SNEGSKA (reference sequence). With 3 bases clipped from V and 3 bases from J, the junction kept 5 bases outside the gene matches. CDR3 amino acids: CSASSGYFYEQYF. The CDR3 nucleotides read TGCAGTGCTAGTAGCGGGTACTTCTACGAGCAGTACTTC.

This clonotype appeared a few times. This chain uses TRBV6-1 with TRBJ2-1; a possible D gene is TRBD1 (5 bases). Trimming took off 4 bases at V and 10 bases at J, with 14 bases between the two ends. The CDR3 runs 13 residues. Per the germline V gene, CDR1 is MNHNS and CDR2 is SASEGT. In DNA, the CDR3 is TGTGCCAGCAGTGGAAACACAGGAGTCGAGCAGTTCTTC. Protein sequence: CASSGNTGVEQFF.